Listed below are T cell receptor beta chains from one sample, sequenced in a study of T cells after yellow fever vaccination. MiXCR was run by TCRdb on the 5' RACE reads, yielding one entry per CDR3 protein. The sample has hundreds of thousands of distinct CDR3 sequences, approximately 13% seen once. The sample was PBMCs, taken on the day of the yellow fever booster vaccination. The receptors derive from a young man who received the YFV17D yellow fever vaccine. Each CDR3 is given with its conserved first and last residue. D genes are given only for firm matches. Some rows mark clone size as missing; the rest say once, few, many or name a class of expanded clone.

>-|TRBV20-1|few|TRBJ2-7
CSAREDYEQYF
TGCAGTGCTAGAGAGGATTACGAGCAGTACTTC
>-|TRBV6-1|few|TRBJ1-1
CASKLGRQAVSEAFF
TGTGCCAGCAAGCTCGGGAGACAGGCCGTATCTGAAGCTTTCTTT
>-|TRBV6-5|-|TRBJ1-5
CASSWGLKQPQHF
TGTGCCAGCAGTTGGGGGTTGAAACAGCCCCAGCATTTT
>-|TRBV7-2|few|TRBJ1-6
CASRPNEGVNSPLHF
TGTGCCAGCAGACCTAATGAGGGGGTAAATTCACCCCTCCACTTT
>-|TRBV7-2|few|TRBJ1-1
CASSHLRGVTEAFF
TGTGCCAGCAGCCATTTACGGGGTGTGACTGAAGCTTTCTTT
>-|TRBV4-3|few|TRBJ2-1
CASSHLGSYNEQFF
TGCGCCAGCAGCCACCTCGGGAGTTACAATGAGCAGTTCTTC
>TRBD2|TRBV27|once|TRBJ2-2
CASSTIGREYTRELFF
TGTGCCAGCAGTACCATAGGGCGGGAGTACACCCGGGAGCTGTTTTTT
>-|TRBV2|few|TRBJ2-2
CASSEGGGPGELFF
TGTGCCAGCAGTGAAGGGGGCGGGCCCGGGGAGCTGTTTTTT
>-|TRBV11-2|-|TRBJ2-4
CASRGGGGNIQYF
TGTGCCAGCCGGGGAGGAGGTGGAAACATTCAGTACTTC
>-|TRBV21-1|-|TRBJ1-4
CASIESSVGGDEKLFF
TGTGCCAGCATCGAATCGTCGGTCGGCGGGGATGAAAAACTGTTTTTT
>TRBD2|TRBV4-3|-|TRBJ2-2
CASSQSAGRAGGETGELFF
TGCGCCAGCAGCCAATCGGCGGGGCGAGCGGGAGGGGAGACCGGGGAGCTGTTTTTT
>TRBD2|TRBV5-1|few|TRBJ2-1
CASSTVTVSGFNEQFF
TGCGCCAGCAGCACCGTGACTGTTAGCGGGTTCAATGAGCAGTTCTTC
>TRBD2|TRBV6-2/TRBV6-3|-|TRBJ2-7
CATGLAGPTF
TGTGCCACCGGACTAGCGGGACCTACTTTC
>-|TRBV12-3/TRBV12-4|-|TRBJ2-3
CASSLRPNVKGTDTQYF
TGTGCCAGCAGTTTACGGCCGAACGTAAAGGGCACAGATACGCAGTATTTT
>-|TRBV19|few|TRBJ1-2
CASSMGEAGYGYTF
TGTGCCAGTAGTATGGGAGAAGCTGGATATGGCTACACCTTC
>TRBD2|TRBV18|-|TRBJ2-1
CASSPAGGGEQFF
TGTGCCAGCTCACCAGCGGGGGGTGGTGAGCAGTTCTTC
>TRBD2|TRBV20-1|-|TRBJ2-7
CSASELPASGRDSGYEQYF
TGCAGTGCTAGTGAGCTTCCCGCTAGCGGGAGGGATTCGGGCTACGAGCAGTACTTC
>-|TRBV5-1|few|TRBJ1-3
CASSLGETSGNTIYF
TGCGCCAGCAGCTTGGGGGAGACCTCTGGAAACACCATATATTTT
>TRBD2|TRBV5-6|many|TRBJ2-7
CASSTEGLADYEQYF
TGTGCCAGCAGCACCGAGGGCCTAGCGGACTACGAGCAGTACTTC
>-|TRBV30|few|TRBJ2-5
CAWSVSETQYF
TGTGCCTGGAGTGTATCCGAGACCCAGTACTTC
>-|TRBV9|-|TRBJ2-7
CASSAGTAHYEQYF
TGTGCCAGCAGCGCAGGGACTGCCCACTACGAGCAGTACTTC
>-|TRBV2|many|TRBJ1-2
CASSEGSPSNYGYTF
TGTGCCAGCAGTGAAGGGTCCCCATCAAACTATGGCTACACCTTC
>-|TRBV20-1|few|TRBJ2-7
CSAPPRETYEQYF
TGCAGTGCCCCCCCCCGGGAAACCTACGAGCAGTACTTC
>-|TRBV20-1|-|TRBJ2-7
CSARDSLAASYEQYF
TGCAGTGCTAGAGATAGCTTAGCGGCTTCCTACGAGCAGTACTTC
>TRBD2|TRBV20-1|few|TRBJ2-2
CSARVTLVAGRGQPPNTGELFF
TGCAGTGCTAGAGTTACCCTAGTAGCGGGCCGGGGCCAGCCCCCGAACACCGGGGAGCTGTTTTTT
>-|TRBV10-2|few|TRBJ2-5
CASGGAGWYQETQYF
TGCGCCAGCGGAGGGGCCGGATGGTACCAAGAGACCCAGTACTTC
>-|TRBV25-1|-|TRBJ2-7
CASSPLGQTGMGYEQYF
TGTGCCAGCAGTCCCTTAGGACAGACTGGCATGGGCTACGAGCAGTACTTC
>-|TRBV20-1|-|TRBJ1-1
CSASIGMNTEAFF
TGCAGTGCTTCCATCGGCATGAACACTGAAGCTTTCTTT
>TRBD2|TRBV7-8|many|TRBJ2-7
CASSTGLTSYEQYF
TGTGCCAGCAGCACGGGACTAACCTCCTACGAGCAGTACTTC
>-|TRBV29-1|few|TRBJ2-1
CSVGAQYNEQFF
TGCAGCGTTGGAGCACAGTACAATGAGCAGTTCTTC
>-|TRBV4-3|-|TRBJ2-3
CASSQDAGTISTDTQYF
TGCGCCAGCAGCCAAGACGCAGGGACAATAAGCACAGATACGCAGTATTTT
>TRBD2|TRBV20-1|once|TRBJ2-3
CSARPGSGRAPDTQYF
TGCAGTGCTAGGCCGGGCAGCGGGAGGGCTCCAGATACGCAGTATTTT
>-|TRBV14|-|TRBJ2-3
CASSQVSFSGTDTQYF
TGTGCCAGCAGCCAAGTTTCGTTTAGCGGCACAGATACGCAGTATTTT
>-|TRBV9|once|TRBJ2-3
CASSVRGLGGSTDTQYF
TGTGCCAGCAGCGTCCGGGGGCTCGGCGGCTCCACAGATACGCAGTATTTT
>-|TRBV18|-|TRBJ2-5
CASSPRDGLQETQYF
TGTGCCAGCTCACCCAGGGACGGACTACAAGAGACCCAGTACTTC
>TRBD1|TRBV9|-|TRBJ2-5
CASSVTGVDETQYF
TGTGCCAGCAGCGTAACAGGGGTAGATGAGACCCAGTACTTC
>-|TRBV20-1|-|TRBJ1-5
CSARGGQRYQPQHF
TGCAGTGCTAGAGGGGGGCAGAGGTATCAGCCCCAGCATTTT
>-|TRBV10-3|-|TRBJ2-3
CAISEGGTLTDTQYF
TGTGCCATCAGTGAGGGAGGTACACTCACAGATACGCAGTATTTT
>-|TRBV10-2|few|TRBJ2-3
CASTRGSVTDTQYF
TGCGCCAGCACTAGGGGATCGGTCACAGATACGCAGTATTTT
>-|TRBV9|-|TRBJ2-1
CASSGGHRIGNEQFF
TGTGCCAGCAGCGGGGGTCATAGAATAGGCAATGAGCAGTTCTTC